The 24 T cell receptor beta chains below were found in one sample sequenced in a study of shared T cell receptors in the human thymus. Repertoires were generated with immunoSEQ multiplex PCR, while TCRdb's copy carries only in-frame clones and drops some. The table has about 730,000 clones, 80% to 90% seen once; the top ten hold 0.0095% to 0.013%. The same data also went into a second study, on human thymus T cells.

Material: thymocytes. Receptors originate from a girl under two years old with a congenital heart defect.

This clone was detected a few times. The J gene is TRBJ2-5, the V gene TRBV25-1, with D hard to call. This CDR3 contains 13 residues. Per germline, CDR1 MGHDK and CDR2 SYGVNS. Trimming pared 6 bases from V and 4 bases from J, leaving 12 bases between. The CDR3 loop is CASREIGSETQYF. For the CDR3, the DNA is TGTGCCAGCAGGGAGATTGGGTCAGAGACCCAGTACTTC.

The V gene is TRBV5-4, the J gene TRBJ1-1, with 7 bases matching TRBD1. Germline V lookup: CDR1 SGHNT, CDR2 YYREEE (reference sequence). This CDR3 spans 16 amino acids. V gave up 3 bases and J gave up 4 bases; unmatched junction bases: 12. The DNA for the CDR3 is TGTGCCAGCAGCTATGGGGAAGGGGGCCTGGTCACTGAAGCTTTCTTT. This translates into CASSYGEGGLVTEAFF.

The chain employs TRBV10-3 and TRBJ1-1; 9 bases agree with TRBD1. Unmatched junction bases numbered 5, after V lost 6 bases and J lost 0 bases. Germline CDR1 ENHRY, CDR2 SYGVKD. This CDR3 region has 15 residues. This CDR3 reads CAIRGYRGLNTEAFF. The CDR3 nucleotides are TGTGCCATCAGAGGATACAGGGGGCTGAACACTGAAGCTTTCTTT.

The V call is TRBV14, the J call TRBJ1-2, with D perhaps matching TRBD1 (6 bases). Trimming removed 0 bases at V and 5 bases at J, with 13 bases between. Germline CDR1 and CDR2: SGHDN and FVKESK. The CDR3 is made up of 15 amino acids. The CDR3 DNA reads TGTGCCAGCAGCCAAGATCAGGGGTCCCTTTATGGCTACACCTTC. Amino acids: CASSQDQGSLYGYTF.

The rearrangement joins TRBV5-6 to TRBJ2-1; TRBD1 might be the D (6 bases). The CDR3 is made up of 17 amino acids. Trimming left V 4 bases short and J 3 bases short, with 20 bases between. Germline lookup yields CDR1 SGHDT and CDR2 YYEEEE. The CDR3 region has the DNA TGTGCCAGCAGCGACCACCCCCCGGGACACCTCTACAATGAGCAGTTCTTC. It codes for CASSDHPPGHLYNEQFF.

The chain links TRBV4-1 to TRBJ1-2; a possible D gene is TRBD1 (5 bases). The germline V gene has CDR1 MGHRA and CDR2 YSYEKL. This CDR3 has 16 amino acids. Trimming left V 1 base short and J 4 bases short, with 16 bases between. CDR3 amino acids: CASSQGGVRGTYGYTF. The CDR3 region has the DNA TGCGCCAGCAGCCAAGGGGGGGTAAGAGGGACCTATGGCTACACCTTC.

This chain links TRBV6-5 with TRBJ1-1; a possible D gene is TRBD1 (5 bases). Per the germline V gene, CDR1 is MNHEY and CDR2 is SVGAGI. CDR3 length equals 16 residues. Trimming pared 2 bases from V and 2 bases from J, leaving 15 bases between. CDR3 nucleotides: TGTGCCAGCAGTTACCCCCCTGGGGGGGGAAACACTGAAGCTTTCTTT. As protein: CASSYPPGGGNTEAFF.

The chain uses TRBV5-1 and TRBJ1-1; weak D call: TRBD1 (5 bases). Trimming removed 3 bases from V and 3 bases from J, with 21 bases in between. CDR3 length: 17 amino acids. CDR1 is SGHRS, CDR2 YFSETQ, per germline. In DNA, the CDR3 is TGCGCCAGCAGCTACCCGGGACCGGTAAGCGGGCACACTGAAGCTTTCTTT. It encodes CASSYPGPVSGHTEAFF.

This clone has only a few counts. This chain links TRBV28 with TRBJ2-7, with D perhaps TRBD2 (6 bases). This CDR3 spans 14 amino acids. Between the trimmed V and J ends, which lost 6 bases and 3 bases, there was a span of 15 bases. The germline gives CDR1 MDHEN, CDR2 SYDVKM. The CDR3 spells CASSSLREVYEQYF. In DNA form, the CDR3 reads TGTGCCAGCAGCTCACTCAGGGAGGTCTACGAGCAGTACTTC.

This clone was seen a single time. Compared with germline, one end of the junction differs, possibly owing to a read error. Other DNA sequences of this sample code for an identical CDR3. The chain recombines TRBV5-1 with TRBJ2-3, with 8 bases lining up with TRBD2. Per germline, CDR1 SGHRS and CDR2 YFSETQ. This CDR3 spans 16 amino acids. CDR3 region: CASTRGSGGTGDTQYF. CDR3 coding DNA: TGCGCCAGCACGCGAGGGAGCGGGGGTACGGGAGATACACAGTATTTT.

The chain is built from TRBV7-8 and TRBJ2-2; 10 nucleotides line up with TRBD1. V dropped 5 bases and J dropped 6; count of bases not matched to a gene: 6. Per germline, CDR1 SGHVS and CDR2 FQNEAQ. The CDR3 totals 15 residues. The CDR3 bases are TGTGCCAGCAGCCCCGCCGGACAGGGGGCCGGGGAGCTGTTTTTT. Translated, it gives CASSPAGQGAGELFF.

This sequence joins TRBV14 and TRBJ1-5; 7 bases fit TRBD1. Trimming removed 2 bases from V and 5 bases from J; junction bases left unmatched: 6. CDR3 length equals 15 residues. Per germline, CDR1 SGHDN and CDR2 FVKESK. The CDR3: CASSQTGASDQPQHF. The CDR3 DNA reads TGTGCCAGCAGCCAAACAGGGGCTTCGGATCAGCCCCAGCATTTT.

This clone was found a few times. This rearrangement joins TRBV5-5 to TRBJ2-3, with a possible D match to TRBD2 (5 bases). The germline V and J ends were trimmed by 8 bases and 2 bases, with 18 bases remaining between them. The CDR3 is made up of 15 amino acids. Germline V lookup: CDR1 SGHKS, CDR2 YYEKEE (reference sequence). CDR3 nucleotides: TGTGCCAGTACCGGGGAAACCACTTTCACAGATACGCAGTATTTT. This codes for CASTGETTFTDTQYF.

This clone was seen just once. The V and J genes are TRBV4-1 and TRBJ2-5; the D gene is possibly TRBD2 (7 bases). V gave up 1 base and J gave up 4 bases, with 19 bases separating them. This CDR3 spans 17 amino acids. CDR1 is MGHRA and CDR2 is YSYEKL in the germline V gene. CDR3: CASSQALKGGPRETQYF. The DNA of the CDR3 is TGCGCCAGCAGCCAAGCTCTTAAGGGGGGGCCTCGAGAGACCCAGTACTTC.

This clone has just one count. V is TRBV7-9 and J is TRBJ2-7; D might be TRBD2 (5 bases). Germline CDR1 and CDR2: SEHNR and FQNEAQ (reference sequence). The CDR3 consists of 17 residues. The ends were cut back, 2 bases at V and 3 bases at J, with 20 bases in the middle. The CDR3 coding sequence is TGTGCCAGCAGCTTAACCCCCCGGGAACCCACGAACTACGAGCAGTACTTC. Residues: CASSLTPREPTNYEQYF.

The chain has TRBV7-9 and TRBJ2-3; 8 nucleotides line up with TRBD2. The CDR3 spans 17 residues. The germline V gene encodes CDR1 SEHNR and CDR2 FQNEAQ (reference sequence). V dropped 2 bases and J dropped 0; count of bases not matched to a gene: 7. The CDR3 DNA reads as TGTGCCAGCAGCTTATTATCTGAGCGGGGGAGCACAGATACGCAGTATTTT. This encodes CASSLLSERGSTDTQYF.

This clone has just one count. The chain uses TRBV7-8 and TRBJ2-7, with D unclear. This CDR3 region has 16 residues. V lost 4 bases and J lost 0, with 16 bases in between. Germline V gene lookup returns CDR1 SGHVS and CDR2 FQNEAQ. This CDR3 is CASSSRARISSYEQYF. CDR3 nucleotide sequence: TGTGCCAGCAGCTCGAGAGCCAGGATAAGCTCCTACGAGCAGTACTTC.

The chain links TRBV28 to TRBJ2-7; D possibly corresponds to TRBD1 (6 bases). Deletions cut 9 bases from V and 2 bases from J, with 17 bases between. Germline loops: CDR1 MDHEN, CDR2 SYDVKM. This CDR3 comprises 14 residues. CDR3 DNA sequence: TGTGCCAGTCTGAACCAGGGGTTTCCCTACGAGCAGTACTTC. Translated: CASLNQGFPYEQYF.

A few counts support this clone. The rearrangement uses TRBV5-6 and TRBJ1-6, with D hard to call. This CDR3 has 15 amino acids. Germline lookup yields CDR1 SGHDT and CDR2 YYEEEE. The V end lost 1 base, the J end lost 14 bases, and 19 bases lay between the germline ends. This CDR3 reads CASSLKEEQRWTLHF. CDR3 sequence (DNA): TGTGCCAGCAGCTTGAAGGAGGAACAACGTTGGACCCTCCACTTT.

The rearrangement joins TRBV6-5 to TRBJ2-7, with D maybe TRBD2 (5 bases). CDR3 size: 14 residues. The V end lost 6 bases, the J end lost 3 bases, and 15 bases lay between the germline ends. CDR1 is MNHEY and CDR2 is SVGAGI in the germline V gene. This CDR3 reads CASSIGGPLYEQYF. The CDR3 DNA is TGTGCCAGCAGCATAGGAGGACCCCTCTACGAGCAGTACTTC.

CDR3 protein: CASSYRDTGNSPLHF. The CDR3, as DNA: TGTGCCAGCAGTTACCGGGACACCGGGAATTCACCCCTCCACTTT. This sequence joins TRBV6-5 and TRBJ1-6, with D perhaps TRBD1 (6 bases). V lost 2 bases, J lost 7 bases, and 12 bases lay in between. The CDR3 contains 15 residues. Per the germline V gene, CDR1 is MNHEY and CDR2 is SVGAGI.

The chain recombines TRBV5-6 with TRBJ1-2; D is unresolved. Trimming shortened V by 0 bases and J by 0 bases, and 6 bases separated the two germline ends. This CDR3 is 14 amino acids long. The V gene's germline CDR1 is SGHDT and CDR2 YYEEEE. CDR3 in DNA: TGTGCCAGCAGCTTGGCGCCAGCTAACTATGGCTACACCTTC. Translating gives CASSLAPANYGYTF.

The V and J genes are TRBV5-1 and TRBJ2-4; TRBD1 aligns across 8 bases. CDR3 length equals 15 residues. The V segment lost 4 bases and the J segment 8 bases; nucleotides outside the gene matches: 11. The germline V gene encodes CDR1 SGHRS and CDR2 YFSETQ. CDR3 DNA sequence: TGCGCCAGCAGCGCTAAACCAGGGGGCGAGGACATTCAGTACTTC. Translated: CASSAKPGGEDIQYF.

This rearrangement joins TRBV5-4 to TRBJ2-1, with D perhaps TRBD2 (5 bases). This CDR3 region has 13 residues. CDR1 and CDR2 (germline): SGHNT, YYREEE (reference sequence). V lost 10 bases to trimming and J lost 12 bases, with 23 bases between them. Here the CDR3 reads CASPTRTTSGQFF. The CDR3 DNA sequence: TGTGCCTCCCCAACTAGAACCACTTCAGGGCAGTTCTTC.